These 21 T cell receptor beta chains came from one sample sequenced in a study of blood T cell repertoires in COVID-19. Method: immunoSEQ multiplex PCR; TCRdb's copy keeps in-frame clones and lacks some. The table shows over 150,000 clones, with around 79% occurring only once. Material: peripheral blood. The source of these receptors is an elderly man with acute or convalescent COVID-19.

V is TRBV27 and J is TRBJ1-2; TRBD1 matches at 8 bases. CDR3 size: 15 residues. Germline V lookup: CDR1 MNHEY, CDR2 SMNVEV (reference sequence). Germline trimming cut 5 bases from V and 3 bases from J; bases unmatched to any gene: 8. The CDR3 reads CASSPRTGLHYGYTF. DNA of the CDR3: TGTGCCAGCAGTCCAAGGACAGGGCTCCACTATGGCTACACCTTC.

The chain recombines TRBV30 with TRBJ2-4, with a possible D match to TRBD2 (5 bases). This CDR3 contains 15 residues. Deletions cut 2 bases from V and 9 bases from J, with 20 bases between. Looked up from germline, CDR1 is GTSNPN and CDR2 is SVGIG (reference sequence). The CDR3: CAWSLREGPYGIQYF. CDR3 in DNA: TGTGCCTGGAGTCTACGAGAGGGTCCCTACGGCATTCAGTACTTC.

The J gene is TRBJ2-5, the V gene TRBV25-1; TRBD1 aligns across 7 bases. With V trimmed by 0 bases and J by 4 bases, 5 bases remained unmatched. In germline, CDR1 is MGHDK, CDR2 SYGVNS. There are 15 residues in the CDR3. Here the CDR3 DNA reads TGTGCCAGCAGTGAATATAAGGGGGCAGGAGAGACCCAGTACTTC. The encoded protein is CASSEYKGAGETQYF. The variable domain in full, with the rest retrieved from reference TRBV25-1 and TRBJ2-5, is EADIYQTPRYLVIGTGKKITLECSQTMGHDKMYWYQQDPGMELHLIHYSYGVNSTEKGDLSSESTVSRIRTEHFPLTLESARPSHTSQYLCASSEYKGAGETQYFGPGTRLLVL.

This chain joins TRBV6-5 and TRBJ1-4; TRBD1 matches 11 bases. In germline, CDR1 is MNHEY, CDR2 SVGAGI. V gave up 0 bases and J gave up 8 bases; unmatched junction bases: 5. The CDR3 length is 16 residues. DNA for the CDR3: TGTGCCAGCAGTTACTCGACGGGACAGGGGGACGAAAAACTGTTTTTT. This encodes CASSYSTGQGDEKLFF.

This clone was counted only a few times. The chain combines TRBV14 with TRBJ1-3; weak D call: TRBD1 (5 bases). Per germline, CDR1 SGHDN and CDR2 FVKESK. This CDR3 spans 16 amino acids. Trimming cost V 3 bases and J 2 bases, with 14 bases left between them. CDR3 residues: CASSHPHGGAGNTIYF. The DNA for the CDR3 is TGTGCCAGCAGCCACCCCCATGGAGGGGCTGGAAACACCATATATTTT.

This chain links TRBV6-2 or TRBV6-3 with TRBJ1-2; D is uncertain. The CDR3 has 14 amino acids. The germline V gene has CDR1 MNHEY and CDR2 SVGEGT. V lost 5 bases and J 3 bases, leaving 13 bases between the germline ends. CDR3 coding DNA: TGTGCCAGCAGTGTCTTCGGCCGGGACTATGGCTACACCTTC. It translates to CASSVFGRDYGYTF.

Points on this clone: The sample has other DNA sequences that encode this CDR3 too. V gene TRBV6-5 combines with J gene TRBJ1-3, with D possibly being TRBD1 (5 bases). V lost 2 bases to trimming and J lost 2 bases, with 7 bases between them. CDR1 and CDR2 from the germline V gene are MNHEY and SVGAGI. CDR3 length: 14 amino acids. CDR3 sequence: CASSYGGTGNTIYF. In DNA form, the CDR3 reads TGTGCCAGCAGTTACGGGGGGACTGGAAACACCATATATTTT.

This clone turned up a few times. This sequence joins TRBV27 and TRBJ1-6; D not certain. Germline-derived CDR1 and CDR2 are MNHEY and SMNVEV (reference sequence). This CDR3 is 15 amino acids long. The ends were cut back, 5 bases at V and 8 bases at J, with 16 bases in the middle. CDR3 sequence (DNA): TGTGCCAGCAGTCCCCGGACGGCCGGGGATTCACCCCTCCACTTT. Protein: CASSPRTAGDSPLHF.

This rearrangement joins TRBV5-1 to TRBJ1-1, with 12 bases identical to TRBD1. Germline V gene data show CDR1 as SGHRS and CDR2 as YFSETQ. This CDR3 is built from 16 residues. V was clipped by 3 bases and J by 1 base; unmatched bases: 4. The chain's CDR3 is CASSSGTGGKNTEAFF. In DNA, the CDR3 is TGCGCCAGCAGCTCAGGGACAGGGGGCAAGAACACTGAAGCTTTCTTT.

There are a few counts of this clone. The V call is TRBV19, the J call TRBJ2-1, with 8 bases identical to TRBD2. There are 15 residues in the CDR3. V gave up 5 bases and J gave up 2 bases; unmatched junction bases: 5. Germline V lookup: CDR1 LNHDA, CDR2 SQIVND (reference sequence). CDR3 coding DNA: TGTGCCAGTAGTCCAGCGGGGGTTGCCTACAATGAGCAGTTCTTC. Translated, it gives CASSPAGVAYNEQFF.

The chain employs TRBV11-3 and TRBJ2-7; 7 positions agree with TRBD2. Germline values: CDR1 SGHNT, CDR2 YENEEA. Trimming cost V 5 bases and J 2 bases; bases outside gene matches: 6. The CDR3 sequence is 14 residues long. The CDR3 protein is CASSPGGMTYEQYF. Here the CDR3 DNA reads TGTGCCAGCAGCCCCGGGGGGATGACCTACGAGCAGTACTTC.

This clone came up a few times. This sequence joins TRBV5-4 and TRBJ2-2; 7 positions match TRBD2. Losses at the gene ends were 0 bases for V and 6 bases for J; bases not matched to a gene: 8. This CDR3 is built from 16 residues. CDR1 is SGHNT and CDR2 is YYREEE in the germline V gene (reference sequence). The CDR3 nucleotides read TGTGCCAGCAGCTTGGGACTAGCAAGTATCGCCGGGGAGCTGTTTTTT. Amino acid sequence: CASSLGLASIAGELFF.

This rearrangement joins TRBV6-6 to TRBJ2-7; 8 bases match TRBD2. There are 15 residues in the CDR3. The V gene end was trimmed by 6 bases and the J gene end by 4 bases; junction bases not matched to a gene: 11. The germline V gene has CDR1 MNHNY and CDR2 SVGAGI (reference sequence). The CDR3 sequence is CASRNQAGDVYEQYF. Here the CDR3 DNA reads TGTGCCAGCAGGAACCAAGCGGGGGATGTGTACGAGCAGTACTTC.

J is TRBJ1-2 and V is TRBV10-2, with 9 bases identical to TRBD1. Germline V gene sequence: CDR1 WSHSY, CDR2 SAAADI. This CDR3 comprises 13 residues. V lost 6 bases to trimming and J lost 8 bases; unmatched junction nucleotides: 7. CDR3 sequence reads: CASRLGQGGGYTF. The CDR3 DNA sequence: TGCGCCAGCAGATTGGGACAGGGAGGAGGCTACACCTTC.

The DNA of the CDR3 is TGTGCCAGCAGTGCGAGATTCACAGATACGCAGTATTTT. This translates into CASSARFTDTQYF. J is TRBJ2-3 and V is TRBV12-3 or TRBV12-4; no reliable D call. The CDR3 runs 13 residues. Trimming shortened V by 5 bases and J by 2 bases, and 8 bases separated the two germline ends.

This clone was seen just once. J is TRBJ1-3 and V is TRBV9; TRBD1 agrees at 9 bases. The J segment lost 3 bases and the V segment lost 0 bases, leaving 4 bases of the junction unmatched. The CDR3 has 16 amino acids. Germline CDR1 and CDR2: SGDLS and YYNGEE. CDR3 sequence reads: CASSVGGTGLGNTIYF. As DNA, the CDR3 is TGTGCCAGCAGCGTAGGAGGGACAGGGCTTGGAAACACCATATATTTT.

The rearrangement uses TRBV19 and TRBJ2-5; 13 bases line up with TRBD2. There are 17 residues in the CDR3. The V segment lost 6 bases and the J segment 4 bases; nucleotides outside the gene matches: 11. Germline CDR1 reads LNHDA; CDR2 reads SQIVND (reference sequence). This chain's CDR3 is CASRGEGLAGLGETQYF. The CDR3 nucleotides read TGTGCCAGTAGGGGGGAGGGACTAGCGGGGCTCGGAGAGACCCAGTACTTC.

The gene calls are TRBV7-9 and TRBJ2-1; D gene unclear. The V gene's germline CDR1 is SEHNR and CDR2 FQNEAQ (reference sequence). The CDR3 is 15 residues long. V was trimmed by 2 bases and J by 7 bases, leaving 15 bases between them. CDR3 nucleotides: TGTGCCAGCAGCTTACTTCTACAAGCGTCAAATGAGCAGTTCTTC. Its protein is CASSLLLQASNEQFF.

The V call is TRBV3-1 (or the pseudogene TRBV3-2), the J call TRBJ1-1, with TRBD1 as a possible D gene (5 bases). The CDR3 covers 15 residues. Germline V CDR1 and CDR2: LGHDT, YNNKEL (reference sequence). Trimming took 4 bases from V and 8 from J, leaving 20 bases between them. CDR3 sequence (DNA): TGTGCCAGCAGCCCCCAAGGCACAGCCCGGGGGGAAGCTTTCTTT. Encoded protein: CASSPQGTARGEAFF.

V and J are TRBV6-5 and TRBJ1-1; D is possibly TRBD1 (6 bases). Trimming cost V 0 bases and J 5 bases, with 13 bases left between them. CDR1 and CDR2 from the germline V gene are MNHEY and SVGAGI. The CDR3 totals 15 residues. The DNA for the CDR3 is TGTGCCAGCAGTTACTCGCGACAGGCGGGTACTGAAGCTTTCTTT. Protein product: CASSYSRQAGTEAFF.

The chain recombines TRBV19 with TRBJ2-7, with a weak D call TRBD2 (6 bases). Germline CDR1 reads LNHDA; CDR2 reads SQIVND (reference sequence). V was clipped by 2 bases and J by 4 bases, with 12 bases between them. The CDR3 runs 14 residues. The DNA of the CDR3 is TGTGCCAGTAGTATAATGGGCGGGGAATACGAGCAGTACTTC. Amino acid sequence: CASSIMGGEYEQYF.